The rows below give T cell receptor beta chains drawn from one sample of a study of a mutant IDH1 vaccine in newly diagnosed glioma. These TCRs are of unknown antigen specificity. Sequencing was performed with immunoSEQ multiplex PCR; in TCRdb, only in-frame clones are kept and a portion is missing. Of more than 50,000 clones listed, approximately 80% were seen once; the top ten hold more than 5.5%. The sequenced sample was PBMCs, obtained from a glioma patient whose treatment included an IDH1 peptide vaccine. These receptors came from a man aged 45 to 65 with glioma. Both conserved end residues are part of each CDR3. A D gene is named only where the DNA matches it firmly. Clone sizes are given selectively: once, few, many, or a class where the clone is expanded.

J,size,V,D,DNA,CDR3
TRBJ2-2,.,TRBV5-1,.,TGCGCCAGCAGGGAGAACGCGAACACCGGGGAGCTGTTTTTT,CASRENANTGELFF
TRBJ1-1,.,TRBV5-6,.,TGTGCCAGCATGAGTCTCCATTGGGCGGGCACTGAAGCTTTCTTT,CASMSLHWAGTEAFF
TRBJ1-5,few,TRBV7-2,.,TGTGCCAGCAGCTTACAAGGAGGTGGTTGGAGCAATCAGCCCCAGCATTTT,CASSLQGGGWSNQPQHF
TRBJ2-7,.,TRBV2,TRBD1,TGTGCCAGCAGTGTTACCGGGACAGAGTACTACGAGCAGTACTTC,CASSVTGTEYYEQYF
TRBJ1-3,.,TRBV5-1,.,TGCGCCAGCAGCTTGGCCACAGGGGGAAACACCATATATTTT,CASSLATGGNTIYF
TRBJ2-7,.,TRBV6-5,TRBD1,TGTGCCAGCAGCCGAGACAGGGTGTACGAGCAGTACTTC,CASSRDRVYEQYF
TRBJ1-2,.,TRBV19,.,TGTGCCAGTAGTCCTCCGGGACGCAGTGGCTACACCTTC,CASSPPGRSGYTF
TRBJ2-1,.,TRBV7-7,.,TGTGCTAGCAGCTTAGAGGGATATCGAGGTGACAATGAGCAGTTCTTC,CASSLEGYRGDNEQFF
TRBJ2-3,once,TRBV6-5,TRBD1,TGTGCCACCGCGACAGGGACGACTAGCACAGATACGCAGTATTTT,CATATGTTSTDTQYF
TRBJ1-5,.,TRBV27,TRBD1,TGTGCCAGCGGCCCCACGGGACAGGGGGGGTTCAATCAGCCCCAGCATTTT,CASGPTGQGGFNQPQHF
TRBJ2-3,.,TRBV11-3,.,TGTGCCAGCAGCTTAAGGACAGATACGCAGTATTTT,CASSLRTDTQYF
TRBJ1-4,.,TRBV4-1,.,TGCGCCAGCAGCCAAGGTACCGCGACAGAGGCTGGCGATGAAAAACTGTTTTTT,CASSQGTATEAGDEKLFF
TRBJ2-4,.,TRBV5-4,.,TGTGCCAGCAGCCATGGAAACATTCAGTACTTC,CASSHGNIQYF
TRBJ1-2,.,TRBV14,.,TGTGCCAGCAGCGGCACTGGGTTCTATGGCTACACCTTC,CASSGTGFYGYTF
TRBJ2-2,few,TRBV30,TRBD2,TGTGCCTGGAACCCGGGACTAGCGGATAACACCGGGGAGCTGTTTTTT,CAWNPGLADNTGELFF
TRBJ1-2,.,TRBV5-1,TRBD1,TGCGCCAGCAGCGACGGGATGGGCAGGGGGCTTGGCTACACCTTC,CASSDGMGRGLGYTF
TRBJ2-5,.,TRBV5-6,.,TGTGCCAGCAGGATTAACGGGCGCGGAGAGACCCAGTACTTC,CASRINGRGETQYF
TRBJ2-2,.,TRBV19,.,TGTGCCAGTAAGGGCAGGGGATTCGCCGGGGAGCTGTTTTTT,CASKGRGFAGELFF
TRBJ2-6,.,TRBV14,TRBD1,TGTGCCAGCAGCCAGCCGGGACAGGGGGCGCCTGGGGCCAACGTCCTGACTTTC,CASSQPGQGAPGANVLTF
TRBJ2-5,.,TRBV5-8,TRBD1,TGTGCCAGCAGCTTGCTTACCGGGACAGCCGTCGACTTC,CASSLLTGTAVDF
TRBJ1-5,.,TRBV2,TRBD1,TGTGCCAGCAGGTCCGGGACAGGGGGCCAGCCCCAGCATTTT,CASRSGTGGQPQHF
TRBJ2-7,once,TRBV6-6,.,TGTGCCAGCAGTTCCCTGCGGGGGCCCTCCTACGAGCAGTACTTC,CASSSLRGPSYEQYF
TRBJ2-5,.,TRBV5-1,TRBD2,TGCGCCAGCAGCTTGAGCGGGAGGGGCCAAGAGACCCAGTACTTC,CASSLSGRGQETQYF
TRBJ1-5,few,TRBV15,.,TGTGCCACCAGCCCGAATGCAGATCAGCCCCAGCATTTT,CATSPNADQPQHF
TRBJ1-1,.,TRBV19,TRBD1,TGTGCCAGTGACCCGGGACAGGGGGCCACTGAAGCTTTCTTT,CASDPGQGATEAFF
TRBJ1-6,few,TRBV27,TRBD1,TGTGCCAGCCGGGACAGCAGTAAGGCCCTCCACTTT,CASRDSSKALHF
TRBJ2-5,.,TRBV7-9,.,TGTGCCAGCCAGGACTTAAACGGCGAGACCCAGTACTTC,CASQDLNGETQYF
TRBJ2-1,.,TRBV4-1,TRBD2,TGCGCCAGCAGCCAGGGACTAGTATCGTTCGGGTACAATGAGCAGTTCTTC,CASSQGLVSFGYNEQFF
TRBJ2-3,once,TRBV27,.,TGTGCCAGCAGGGGGTCAAGCACAGATACGCAGTATTTT,CASRGSSTDTQYF
TRBJ1-4,few,TRBV10-3,TRBD1,TGTGCCATCAGTGAATTGATTCCGGGACAGGGCAGGGAAAAACTGTTTTTT,CAISELIPGQGREKLFF
TRBJ2-2,.,TRBV4-1,.,TGCGCCAGCAGCCCTACCGGGACGCAAGGCACCGGGGAGCTGTTTTTT,CASSPTGTQGTGELFF
TRBJ1-1,.,TRBV25-1,.,TGTGCCACCGGATCTCCCGGGACACAGAAAGAAGCTTTCTTT,CATGSPGTQKEAFF
TRBJ1-5,.,TRBV10-3,.,TGTGCCATCAGTGAGTCCCCCAGCGGGCAGCCCCAGCATTTT,CAISESPSGQPQHF
TRBJ1-4,.,TRBV19,.,TGTGCCAGTAGTTACCGAAGGTCAACGGTTCTGACTAATGAAAAACTGTTTTTT,CASSYRRSTVLTNEKLFF
TRBJ1-1,.,TRBV7-2,.,TGTGCCAGCAGCCTCTCCCCCTTCCGGTCCAAAAGAGGGCGGACTGAAGCTTTCTTT,CASSLSPFRSKRGRTEAFF
TRBJ2-1,few,TRBV20-1,.,TGCAGTGCTAGGTTGGATGAGCAGTTCTTC,CSARLDEQFF